This T cell receptor (beta chain) emerged from a study of human T cells and chemical hapten exposure. This clonotype was seen repeatedly, ten times or more. Trimming removed 1 base from V and 3 bases from J; junction bases left unmatched: 3. CDR1 and CDR2 (germline): SGHRS, YFSETQ. CDR3 length equals 14 residues. Blood, whole and unfractionated, served as the source for total RNA extraction. TCRdb passed the 5' RACE reads through MiXCR, listing each CDR3 protein once. Here the sample spans about 81,000 distinct CDR3 sequences, 7.7% being singletons. The receptor's source is a male donor in good health. The rearrangement uses TRBV5-1 and TRBJ2-7; 8 bases agree with TRBD1. CDR3 protein: CASSLLGQGYEQYF. CDR3 nucleotides: TGCGCCAGCAGCTTGCTTGGACAGGGCTACGAGCAGTACTTC.